Listed below are T cell receptor beta chains from one sample, sequenced in a study of control samples from healthy donors and cancer patients. Assay used: immunoSEQ multiplex PCR; TCRdb lists only in-frame clones, some missing. Of about 83,000 clones in the sample, roughly 89% were seen once. The sequenced material came from blood. The receptors stem from a man aged 45-65 years in good health. CDR3s include the opening cysteine and the closing phenylalanine or tryptophan.

CDR3aa | j_gene | v_gene
CAWEKPGLHNSPLHF | TRBJ1-6 | TRBV30
CASSVDIRTDTQYF | TRBJ2-3 | TRBV9
CASSPQGADTDTQYF | TRBJ2-3 | TRBV11-2
CSAGGTEKLFF | TRBJ1-4 | TRBV20-1
CASRQLTNEKLFF | TRBJ1-4 | TRBV18
CATSDLGTAETQYF | TRBJ2-5 | TRBV24-1
CASSSVILGGETQYF | TRBJ2-5 | TRBV11-2
CSVLRGSGTEAFF | TRBJ1-1 | TRBV29-1
CASSFHRDRGTDTQYF | TRBJ2-3 | TRBV7-9
CASSRSTGRGQPQHF | TRBJ1-5 | TRBV27
CASSPPHQGQPQHF | TRBJ1-5 | TRBV18
CASSSTGYSNQPQHF | TRBJ1-5 | TRBV7-9
CASSTGYRDYGYTF | TRBJ1-2 | TRBV13
CAWSRGRLNTEAFF | TRBJ1-1 | TRBV30
CASSPTLSGGNSPLHF | TRBJ1-6 | TRBV18
CASRTPLGYGYTF | TRBJ1-2 | TRBV6-6
CASSQTFGSNQPQHF | TRBJ1-5 | TRBV4-3
CASSSLTSGYEQYF | TRBJ2-7 | TRBV7-9
CASSRGLGELFF | TRBJ2-2 | TRBV3-1/TRBV3-2
CASSFTNTGELFF | TRBJ2-2 | TRBV12-3/TRBV12-4
CASSYRKLSDQPQHF | TRBJ1-5 | TRBV6-2/TRBV6-3
CASSRRDRKYGYTF | TRBJ1-2 | TRBV6-6
CATNRGYLSEAFF | TRBJ1-1 | TRBV13
CASSSGTGGGEQYF | TRBJ2-7 | TRBV7-8
CASMPLGRDNQPQHF | TRBJ1-5 | TRBV19
CASSDSSGNTIYF | TRBJ1-3 | TRBV19
CAVTPDGPYGYTF | TRBJ1-2 | TRBV10-3
CATGAGVPNEQFF | TRBJ2-1 | TRBV10-3
CASSEGGMGNYGYTF | TRBJ1-2 | TRBV6-4
CAWTRSGGVQETQYF | TRBJ2-5 | TRBV30
CASSATGVKVYGYTF | TRBJ1-2 | TRBV7-9
CASSAGSGELFF | TRBJ2-2 | TRBV7-9
CAVSGGPQETQYF | TRBJ2-5 | TRBV5-6
CASSQGRRGRGNTEAFF | TRBJ1-1 | TRBV14
CASSLEGNYGYTF | TRBJ1-2 | TRBV5-1
CASRAGVGYTF | TRBJ1-2 | TRBV6-5
CASSLRDPITYNEQFF | TRBJ2-1 | TRBV7-6